Following are 22 T cell receptor beta chains from one sample sequenced in a study of vaccination and CD4 T cells after COVID-19. Antigens for these TCRs are unknown. Sequencing of the DNA from cultured CD4+ T cells was carried out with the Oncomine TCR Beta short-read assay. TCRdb reprocessed the PCR reads with MiXCR, giving one entry per CDR3 protein. The table shows 20,000 to 30,000 distinct CDR3 sequences, with roughly 42% occurring only once. Treatment in this sample: roughly ten-day PBMC culture with coronavirus spike peptide pools or control peptides (ViraFEST assay). Sequencing input: CD4+ T cells from blood, cultured in vitro. The receptors here all came from a human donor who had recovered from COVID-19.

This clonotype was seen a few times. The chain combines TRBV28 with TRBJ1-2; D not certain. Between the trimmed V and J ends, which lost 2 bases and 0 bases, there was a span of 4 bases. The V gene's germline CDR1 is MDHEN and CDR2 SYDVKM. This CDR3 comprises 13 residues. The CDR3 region is CASSLRSNYGYTF. In DNA form, the CDR3 reads TGTGCCAGCAGTTTACGTTCTAACTATGGCTACACCTTC.

Only one count was recorded for this clonotype. The chain links TRBV9 to TRBJ1-2, with 11 bases matching TRBD1. The CDR3 extends over 15 amino acids. Trimming cost V 5 bases and J 5 bases; bases outside gene matches: 8. Germline CDR1 reads SGDLS; CDR2 reads YYNGEE. In DNA, the CDR3 is TGTGCCAGCAGTGGGGACAGGGGGAGTTATTATGGCTACACCTTC. Its translation is CASSGDRGSYYGYTF. Using reference TRBV9 and TRBJ1-2 for the parts outside the CDR3, the full variable domain is DSGVTQTPKHLITATGQRVTLRCSPRSGDLSVYWYQQSLDQGLQFLIQYYNGEERAKGNILERFSAQQFPDLHSELNLSSLELGDSALYFCASSGDRGSYYGYTFGSGTRLTVV.

J is TRBJ1-2 and V is TRBV11-3, with 7 positions matching TRBD1. This CDR3 has 14 amino acids. In germline, CDR1 is SGHNT, CDR2 YENEEA. V trimming: 3 bases; J trimming: 1 base; junction bases outside the gene matches: 2. CDR3 DNA sequence: TGTGCCAGCAGCTTGCAGGGGGTTAACTATGGCTACACCTTC. It encodes CASSLQGVNYGYTF.

In this sample, this clonotype is medium-sized. The V gene is TRBV6-1, the J gene TRBJ2-5; 10 bases are a match to TRBD2. The CDR3 is 16 amino acids. The germline V gene has CDR1 MNHNS and CDR2 SASEGT. The trim removed 4 bases at V and 2 bases at J, leaving 7 bases unmatched. CDR3 in DNA: TGTGCCAGCAGTGTGGTAGCGGGGGGAGGGCAAGAGACCCAGTACTTC. This encodes CASSVVAGGGQETQYF.

V is TRBV4-2 and J is TRBJ2-1, with D perhaps TRBD2 (7 bases). The CDR3 totals 15 residues. The germline gives CDR1 LGHNA, CDR2 YNFKEQ. Deletions cut 0 bases from V and 8 bases from J, with 14 bases between. Here the CDR3 reads CASSQDRGAVYEQFF. DNA of the CDR3: TGTGCCAGCAGCCAAGATCGGGGGGCCGTCTATGAGCAGTTCTTC.

The V gene is TRBV15, the J gene TRBJ2-7, with a tentative D call TRBD2 (5 bases). Trimming pared 3 bases from V and 0 bases from J, leaving 18 bases between. The V gene's germline CDR1 is LNHNV and CDR2 YYDKDF (reference sequence). The CDR3 loop spans 17 amino acids. CDR3 coding DNA: TGTGCCACCAGCAGGTCAGAGTGGCCGGGGAGCTCCTACGAGCAGTACTTC. Its protein product is CATSRSEWPGSSYEQYF.

This chain uses TRBV28 with TRBJ2-7; D remains unclear. The V end was cut by 5 bases, the J end by 3 bases, with 5 bases between. In germline, CDR1 is MDHEN, CDR2 SYDVKM. The CDR3 contains 11 residues. The CDR3 reads CASSHNYEQYF. The DNA of the CDR3 is TGTGCCAGCAGTCACAACTACGAGCAGTACTTC.

This clonotype was counted only a few times. The J gene is TRBJ2-1, the V gene TRBV7-9, with D tentatively TRBD1 (6 bases). Germline CDR1 reads SEHNR; CDR2 reads FQNEAQ (reference sequence). V dropped 5 bases and J dropped 0 bases, with 11 bases sitting between them. The CDR3 is made up of 15 amino acids. The CDR3: CASSPDRASYNEQFF. CDR3 sequence (DNA): TGTGCCAGCAGCCCGGACAGAGCCTCCTACAATGAGCAGTTCTTC.

The table lists this clonotype with a count of one. The V gene is TRBV10-2, the J gene TRBJ2-7; 10 bases match TRBD2. CDR3 length: 15 residues. Trimming cost V 4 bases and J 1 base; bases outside gene matches: 4. Germline V gene lookup returns CDR1 WSHSY and CDR2 SAAADI. The CDR3 DNA reads as TGCGCCAGCAGTGGAGCGGGAGGGCCTTCCTACGAGCAGTACTTC. It translates to CASSGAGGPSYEQYF.

V and J are TRBV19 and TRBJ2-7; a possible D gene is TRBD2 (6 bases). Trimming cost V 0 bases and J 4 bases, with 13 bases left between them. There are 15 residues in the CDR3. CDR1 and CDR2 from the germline V gene are LNHDA and SQIVND (reference sequence). CDR3 nucleotide sequence: TGTGCCAGTAGTATAGACGCGGGGAGAGCATACGAGCAGTACTTC. The encoded protein is CASSIDAGRAYEQYF. Full variable domain (remainder filled in from reference TRBV19 and TRBJ2-7): DGGITQSPKYLFRKEGQNVTLSCEQNLNHDAMYWYRQDPGQGLRLIYYSQIVNDFQKGDIAEGYSVSREKKESFPLTVTSAQKNPTAFYLCASSIDAGRAYEQYFGPGTRLTVT.

The chain recombines TRBV28 with TRBJ1-6; the match to TRBD1 covers 9 bases. CDR1 and CDR2 (germline): MDHEN, SYDVKM. The V segment lost 0 bases and the J segment 10 bases; nucleotides outside the gene matches: 7. The CDR3 spans 16 residues. CDR3 coding DNA: TGTGCCAGCAGTTTATGGGGGGACAGGGAAAGGTCACCCCTCCACTTT. This codes for CASSLWGDRERSPLHF.

V and J are TRBV20-1 and TRBJ2-3, with a possible D match to TRBD1 (7 bases). In germline, CDR1 is DFQATT, CDR2 SNEGSKA (reference sequence). CDR3 length: 15 residues. V lost 3 bases and J 0 bases, leaving 13 bases between the germline ends. The CDR3 protein is CSASPAGQSTDTQYF. The CDR3 nucleotides are TGCAGTGCTAGTCCGGCGGGACAGAGCACAGATACGCAGTATTTT.

This chain uses TRBV9 with TRBJ2-5; TRBD2 might be the D (5 bases). This CDR3 has 16 residues. Germline loops: CDR1 SGDLS, CDR2 YYNGEE. V was clipped by 4 bases and J by 1 base, with 17 bases between them. The DNA for the CDR3 is TGTGCCAGCAGCAGCGGACTGTCATGGGTCCAAGAGACCCAGTACTTC. Translation gives CASSSGLSWVQETQYF.

This rearrangement joins TRBV5-1 to TRBJ2-5; TRBD2 agrees at 7 bases. The trim removed 4 bases at V and 4 bases at J, leaving 16 bases unmatched. Germline assignment: CDR1 SGHRS and CDR2 YFSETQ. The CDR3 extends over 17 amino acids. This CDR3 reads CASSPATGRALRETQYF. The CDR3 DNA reads TGCGCCAGCAGCCCGGCAACGGGGAGGGCCTTGAGAGAGACCCAGTACTTC.

V usage is TRBV20-1 and J usage is TRBJ2-7; the match to TRBD1 covers 9 bases. This CDR3 has 15 amino acids. V shed 5 bases, J shed 2 bases, and the junction held 10 bases outside the gene matches. Germline V gene sequence: CDR1 DFQATT, CDR2 SNEGSKA (reference sequence). The CDR3 protein is CSARPDRGSTYEQYF. The CDR3 DNA is TGCAGTGCTCGCCCGGACAGGGGCTCCACCTACGAGCAGTACTTC.

This chain connects TRBV4-2 to TRBJ2-6; no clear D gene. The CDR3 spans 16 residues. Germline lookup yields CDR1 LGHNA and CDR2 YNFKEQ. The V and J ends lost 1 base and 4 bases respectively, with 11 bases between them. In DNA, the CDR3 is TGTGCCAGCAGCCAAGCCCGGAATGACGGGGCCAACGTCCTGACTTTC. Protein product: CASSQARNDGANVLTF.

V and J are TRBV10-3 and TRBJ1-1, with 7 positions matching TRBD1. The CDR3 loop spans 16 amino acids. CDR1 and CDR2 (germline): ENHRY, SYGVKD. J lost 4 bases, V lost 2 bases, and 10 bases had no gene match. Here the CDR3 reads CAISEPRGGVATEAFF. The CDR3 nucleotides are TGTGCCATCAGTGAGCCCAGGGGGGGTGTCGCCACTGAAGCTTTCTTT.

The V call is TRBV6-5, the J call TRBJ2-5, with 7 bases lining up with TRBD2. CDR1 is MNHEY and CDR2 is SVGAGI in the germline V gene. With 0 bases clipped from V and 5 bases from J, the junction kept 6 bases outside the gene matches. The CDR3 sequence is 15 residues long. This CDR3 reads CASSYSFRDYETQYF. The CDR3 DNA reads TGTGCCAGCAGTTACTCATTCCGGGACTATGAGACCCAGTACTTC.

This clonotype was detected only a few times. V is TRBV24-1 and J is TRBJ2-3; no firm D call. The V and J ends lost 6 bases and 6 bases respectively, with 15 bases between them. Germline values: CDR1 KGHDR, CDR2 SFDVKD. This CDR3 has 14 amino acids. The CDR3 loop reads CATSQVGSWDTQYF. In nucleotides, the CDR3 is TGTGCCACCAGTCAGGTGGGGTCATGGGATACGCAGTATTTT.

The J gene is TRBJ1-2, the V gene TRBV5-4; 8 bases fit TRBD1. The germline V gene encodes CDR1 SGHNT and CDR2 YYREEE (reference sequence). Trimming at V came to 6 bases and at J to 4 bases, leaving 5 bases not matched to a gene. CDR3 size: 13 residues. Here the CDR3 reads CASTDRGSYGYTF. In nucleotides, the CDR3 is TGTGCCAGCACCGACAGGGGTTCCTATGGCTACACCTTC.

This clonotype was picked up a small number of times. The rearrangement uses TRBV19 and TRBJ1-2; a weak D match, TRBD1 (5 bases). CDR3 length: 13 residues. V shed 10 bases and J shed 5 bases, with 17 bases lying between them. Germline CDR1 LNHDA, CDR2 SQIVND (reference sequence). This chain's CDR3 is CATYSREGYGYTF. Written as DNA, the CDR3 is TGTGCCACATATTCACGCGAGGGGTATGGCTACACCTTC.

In its sample, this clonotype was seen a few times. The V gene is TRBV5-1, the J gene TRBJ2-5; 9 bases are a match to TRBD1. The germline V gene has CDR1 SGHRS and CDR2 YFSETQ. The CDR3 spans 16 residues. V shed 0 bases and J 4 bases; nucleotides not matched to a gene: 7. The CDR3 sequence is CASSLGGTGLGETQYF. The DNA for the CDR3 is TGCGCCAGCAGCTTGGGAGGGACAGGGTTGGGAGAGACCCAGTACTTC. Complete variable domain (other parts from reference TRBV5-1 and TRBJ2-5): KAGVTQTPRYLIKTRGQQVTLSCSPISGHRSVSWYQQTPGQGLQFLFEYFSETQRNKGNFPGRFSGRQFSNSRSEMNVSTLELGDSALYLCASSLGGTGLGETQYFGPGTRLLVL.